This T cell receptor (beta chain) was retrieved from a study of blood T cell repertoires in COVID-19. TCRdb's table, derived via immunoSEQ multiplex PCR, lists solely in-frame clones and lacks some. This table has 220,000 or so clones, 75% to 90% appearing once. Trimming removed 5 bases from V and 3 bases from J, with 18 bases in between. Germline assignment: CDR1 LGHDT and CDR2 YNNKEL (reference sequence). CDR3 length: 16 residues. Sequenced input: peripheral blood. The clonotype originates from an elderly woman with COVID-19, enrolled during active disease. This chain links TRBV3-1 (or the pseudogene TRBV3-2) with TRBJ2-3, with D possibly TRBD1 on 5 matching bases. DNA for the CDR3: TGTGCCAGCAGCACCCGCTACTCCCCAGGGACAGATACGCAGTATTTT. Its translation: CASSTRYSPGTDTQYF.